This T cell receptor beta chain stems from a study of neurological immune-mediated disorders. Study-wide background: Multiple sclerosis patients numbering approximately 35 comprised around 31 relapsing-remitting and 3 secondary progressive patients.

The cDNA came from 5'RACE, which used 10-nucleotide random UMIs. TCRdb reanalysed the 5' RACE reads using MiXCR and keeps one entry per CDR3 protein. The sample records 20,000 to 30,000 distinct CDR3 sequences, more than 2% being singletons. This clonotype came up many times. Its cognate antigen is unknown. Study-wide points: There was no association between the multiple sclerosis repertoire cluster and any clinical or MRI feature. When grouped phylogenetically, the repertoires of 18 of the 34 multiple sclerosis patients fell together in one related-CDR3 cluster, which is a possible signature.

The clonotype was recovered from a woman aged 45-60 years with multiple sclerosis. Specimen: PBMCs.

The CDR3 reads CASSLPGQGAIETQYF. CDR3 nucleotide sequence: TGTGCCAGCAGCTTGCCGGGACAGGGGGCTATAGAGACCCAGTACTTC. The chain employs TRBV7-2 and TRBJ2-5; 12 bases are a match to TRBD1. CDR3 length: 16 amino acids. V shed 3 bases and J 4 bases; nucleotides not matched to a gene: 6. Per germline, CDR1 SGHTA and CDR2 FQGNSA.